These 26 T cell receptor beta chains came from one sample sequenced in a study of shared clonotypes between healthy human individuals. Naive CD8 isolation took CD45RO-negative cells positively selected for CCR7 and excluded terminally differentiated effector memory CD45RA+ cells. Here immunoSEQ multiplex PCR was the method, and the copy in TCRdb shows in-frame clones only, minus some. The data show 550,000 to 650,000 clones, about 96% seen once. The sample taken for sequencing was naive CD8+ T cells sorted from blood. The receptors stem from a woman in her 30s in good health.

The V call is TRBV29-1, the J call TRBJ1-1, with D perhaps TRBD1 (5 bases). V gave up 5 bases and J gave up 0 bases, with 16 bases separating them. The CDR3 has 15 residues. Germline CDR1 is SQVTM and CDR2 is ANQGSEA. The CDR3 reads CSVWGYTNMNTEAFF. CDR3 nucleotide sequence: TGCAGCGTTTGGGGGTATACTAACATGAACACTGAAGCTTTCTTT.

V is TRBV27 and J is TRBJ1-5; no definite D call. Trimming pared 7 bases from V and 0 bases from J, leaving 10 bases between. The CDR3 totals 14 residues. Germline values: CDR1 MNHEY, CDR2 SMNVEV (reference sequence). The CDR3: CASNPGVSNQPQHF. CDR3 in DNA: TGTGCCAGCAATCCCGGCGTTAGCAATCAGCCCCAGCATTTT.

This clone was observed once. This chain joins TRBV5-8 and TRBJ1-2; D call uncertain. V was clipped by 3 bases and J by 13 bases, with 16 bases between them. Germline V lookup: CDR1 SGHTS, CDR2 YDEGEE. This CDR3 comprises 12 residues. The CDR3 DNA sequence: TGTGCCAGCAGCTGGTTTGGCAATTTGGGCACCTTC. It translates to CASSWFGNLGTF.

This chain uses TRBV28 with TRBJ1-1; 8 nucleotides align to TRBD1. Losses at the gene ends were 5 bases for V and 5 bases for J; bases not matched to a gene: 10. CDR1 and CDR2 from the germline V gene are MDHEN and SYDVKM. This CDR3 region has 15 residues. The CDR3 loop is CASSPQTGGGTEAFF. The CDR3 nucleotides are TGTGCCAGCAGTCCCCAAACAGGGGGTGGGACTGAAGCTTTCTTT.

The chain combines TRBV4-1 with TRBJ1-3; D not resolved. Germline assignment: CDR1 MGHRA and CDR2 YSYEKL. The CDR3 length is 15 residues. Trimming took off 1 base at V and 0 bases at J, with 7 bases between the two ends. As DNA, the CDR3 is TGCGCCAGCAGCCAAGTCCTTATCTCTGGAAACACCATATATTTT. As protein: CASSQVLISGNTIYF.

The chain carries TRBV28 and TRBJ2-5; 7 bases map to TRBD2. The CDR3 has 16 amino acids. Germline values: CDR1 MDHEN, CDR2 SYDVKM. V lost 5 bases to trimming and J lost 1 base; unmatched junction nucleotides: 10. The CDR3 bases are TGTGCCAGCAGTCTGACTAGCCCGAGTGGCCAAGAGACCCAGTACTTC. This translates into CASSLTSPSGQETQYF.

The CDR3 spells CASSLGAGGGYEQYF. The CDR3 nucleotides read TGTGCCAGCAGCTTAGGGGCGGGAGGGGGCTACGAGCAGTACTTC. The J gene is TRBJ2-7, the V gene TRBV7-6, with 9 positions matching TRBD2. CDR3 length equals 15 residues. CDR1 SGHVS and CDR2 FNYEAQ come from the germline V gene. Trimming at V came to 1 base and at J to 3 bases, leaving 4 bases not matched to a gene.

The CDR3 DNA sequence: TGTGCCAGCAGCTTAATCCCATCGAATGACTATGGCTACACCTTC. This sequence encodes CASSLIPSNDYGYTF. The rearrangement joins TRBV7-9 to TRBJ1-2; D ambiguous. The CDR3 covers 15 residues. Trimming left V 2 bases short and J 3 bases short, with 13 bases between. From germline, CDR1 is SEHNR and CDR2 FQNEAQ (reference sequence).

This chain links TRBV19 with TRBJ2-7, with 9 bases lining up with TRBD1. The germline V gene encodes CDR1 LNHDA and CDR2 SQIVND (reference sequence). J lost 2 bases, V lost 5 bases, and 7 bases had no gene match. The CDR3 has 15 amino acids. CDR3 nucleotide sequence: TGTGCCAGTAGTGTAAGGACAGGGGCTCCCTACGAGCAGTACTTC. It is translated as CASSVRTGAPYEQYF.

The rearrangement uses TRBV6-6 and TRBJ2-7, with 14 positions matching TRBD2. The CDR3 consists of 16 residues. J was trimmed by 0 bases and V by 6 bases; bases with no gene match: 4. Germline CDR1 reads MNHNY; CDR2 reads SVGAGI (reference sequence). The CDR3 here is CASSQTSGRVSYEQYF. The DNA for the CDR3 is TGTGCCAGCAGCCAGACTAGCGGGAGGGTCTCCTACGAGCAGTACTTC.

For the CDR3, the DNA is TGTGCCAGCAGCTTAGGATCACGGTGGTTAGGAGAGCAGTACTTC. It encodes CASSLGSRWLGEQYF. This chain connects TRBV5-4 to TRBJ2-7, with D unclear. The germline gives CDR1 SGHNT, CDR2 YYREEE (reference sequence). This CDR3 is built from 15 residues. V was trimmed by 2 bases and J by 7 bases, leaving 19 bases between them.

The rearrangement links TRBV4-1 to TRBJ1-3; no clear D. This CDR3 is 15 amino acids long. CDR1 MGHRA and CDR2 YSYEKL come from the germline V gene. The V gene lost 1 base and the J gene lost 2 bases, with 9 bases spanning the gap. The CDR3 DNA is TGCGCCAGCAGCCAAGCGGTTAGTGCTGGAAACACCATATATTTT. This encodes CASSQAVSAGNTIYF.

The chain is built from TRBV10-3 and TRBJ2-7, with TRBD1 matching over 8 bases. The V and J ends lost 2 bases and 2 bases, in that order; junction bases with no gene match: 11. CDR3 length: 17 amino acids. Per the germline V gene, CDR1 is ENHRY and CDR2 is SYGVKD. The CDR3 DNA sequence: TGTGCCATCAGTGAGGCCTACAGGGGGTCGCGGCCCTACGAGCAGTACTTC. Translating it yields CAISEAYRGSRPYEQYF.

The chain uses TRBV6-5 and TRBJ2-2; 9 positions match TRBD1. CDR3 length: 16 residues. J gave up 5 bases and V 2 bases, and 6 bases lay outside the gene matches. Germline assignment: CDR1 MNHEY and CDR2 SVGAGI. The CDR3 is CASSYPGGQGTGELFF. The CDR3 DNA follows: TGTGCCAGCAGTTACCCTGGGGGACAGGGTACCGGGGAGCTGTTTTTT.

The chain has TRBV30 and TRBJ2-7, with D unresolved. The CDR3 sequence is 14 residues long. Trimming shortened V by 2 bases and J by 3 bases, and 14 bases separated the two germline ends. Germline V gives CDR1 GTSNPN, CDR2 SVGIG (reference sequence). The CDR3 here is CAWSLGTGYYEQYF. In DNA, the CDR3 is TGTGCCTGGAGTCTAGGAACTGGTTACTACGAGCAGTACTTC.

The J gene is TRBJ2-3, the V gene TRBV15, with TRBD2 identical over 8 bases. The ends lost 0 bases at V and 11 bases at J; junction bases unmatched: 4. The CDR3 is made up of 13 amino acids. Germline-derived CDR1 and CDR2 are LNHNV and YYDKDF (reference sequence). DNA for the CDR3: TGTGCCACCAGCAGAGATTCAGCGGGGGTGCAGTATTTT. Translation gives CATSRDSAGVQYF.

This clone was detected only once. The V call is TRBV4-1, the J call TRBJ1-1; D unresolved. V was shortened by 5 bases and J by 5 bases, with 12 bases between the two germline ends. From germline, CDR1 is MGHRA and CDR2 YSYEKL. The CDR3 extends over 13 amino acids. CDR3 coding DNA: TGCGCCAGCAGCGGAGTTATTGGGACTGAAGCTTTCTTT. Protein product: CASSGVIGTEAFF.

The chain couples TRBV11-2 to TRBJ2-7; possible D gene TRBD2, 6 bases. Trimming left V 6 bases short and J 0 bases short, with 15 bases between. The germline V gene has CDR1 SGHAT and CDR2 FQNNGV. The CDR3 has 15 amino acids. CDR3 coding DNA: TGTGCCAGCAGTCCCAGGGAGGTAGGCTCCTACGAGCAGTACTTC. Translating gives CASSPREVGSYEQYF. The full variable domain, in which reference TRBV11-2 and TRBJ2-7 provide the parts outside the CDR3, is EAGVAQSPRYKIIEKRQSVAFWCNPISGHATLYWYQQILGQGPKLLIQFQNNGVVDDSQLPKDRFSAERLKGVDSTLKIQPAKLEDSAVYLCASSPREVGSYEQYFGPGTRLTVT.

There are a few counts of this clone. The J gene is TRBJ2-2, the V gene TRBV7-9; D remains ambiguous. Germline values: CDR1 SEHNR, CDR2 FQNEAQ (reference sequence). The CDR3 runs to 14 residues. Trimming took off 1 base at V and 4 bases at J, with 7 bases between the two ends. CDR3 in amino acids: CASSLVEATGELFF. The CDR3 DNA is TGTGCCAGCAGCTTAGTTGAGGCCACCGGGGAGCTGTTTTTT.

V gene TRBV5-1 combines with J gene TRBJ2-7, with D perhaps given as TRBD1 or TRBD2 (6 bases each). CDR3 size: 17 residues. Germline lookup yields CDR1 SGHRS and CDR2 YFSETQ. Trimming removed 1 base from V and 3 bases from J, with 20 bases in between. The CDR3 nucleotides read TGCGCCAGCAGCTTGTCGTCGTCGGGGGCAGAGGGCTACGAGCAGTACTTC. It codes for CASSLSSSGAEGYEQYF.

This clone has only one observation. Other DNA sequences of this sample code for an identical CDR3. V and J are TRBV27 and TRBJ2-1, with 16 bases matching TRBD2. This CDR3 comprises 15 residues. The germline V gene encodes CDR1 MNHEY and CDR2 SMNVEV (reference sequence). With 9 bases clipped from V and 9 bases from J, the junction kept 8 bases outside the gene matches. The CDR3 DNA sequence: TGTGCCAGTTCCCCCGGGACTAGCGGGAGGGGTGAGCAGTTCTTC. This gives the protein CASSPGTSGRGEQFF.

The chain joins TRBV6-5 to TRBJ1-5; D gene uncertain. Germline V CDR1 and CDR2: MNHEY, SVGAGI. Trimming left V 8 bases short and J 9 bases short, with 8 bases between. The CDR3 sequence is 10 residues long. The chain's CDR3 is CASGPWPQHF. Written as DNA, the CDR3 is TGTGCCAGCGGCCCTTGGCCCCAGCATTTT.

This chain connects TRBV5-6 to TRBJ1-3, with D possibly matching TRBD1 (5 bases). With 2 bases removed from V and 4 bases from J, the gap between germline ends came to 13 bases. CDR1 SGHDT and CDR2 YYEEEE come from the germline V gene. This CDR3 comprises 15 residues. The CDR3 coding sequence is TGTGCCAGCAGCTTCGGGGGGTCCACAGGAAACACCATATATTTT. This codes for CASSFGGSTGNTIYF.

The CDR3 spells CASSFSTYNEQFF. CDR3 DNA: TGTGCCAGCAGCTTCTCTACGTACAATGAGCAGTTCTTC. V and J are TRBV7-9 and TRBJ2-1, with D uncertain. V was trimmed by 3 bases and J by 4 bases, leaving 7 bases between them. Germline CDR1 SEHNR, CDR2 FQNEAQ (reference sequence). The CDR3 contains 13 residues. Using reference TRBV7-9 and TRBJ2-1 for the parts outside the CDR3, the full variable domain is DTGVSQNPRHKITKRGQNVTFRCDPISEHNRLYWYRQTLGQGPEFLTYFQNEAQLEKSRLLSDRFSAERPKGSFSTLEIQRTEQGDSAMYLCASSFSTYNEQFFGPGTRLTVL.

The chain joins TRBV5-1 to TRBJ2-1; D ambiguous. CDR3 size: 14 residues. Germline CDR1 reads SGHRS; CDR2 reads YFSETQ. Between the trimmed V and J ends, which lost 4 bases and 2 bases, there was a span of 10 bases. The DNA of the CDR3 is TGCGCCAGCAGCCCGGACCCAGCCTACAATGAGCAGTTCTTC. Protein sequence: CASSPDPAYNEQFF.

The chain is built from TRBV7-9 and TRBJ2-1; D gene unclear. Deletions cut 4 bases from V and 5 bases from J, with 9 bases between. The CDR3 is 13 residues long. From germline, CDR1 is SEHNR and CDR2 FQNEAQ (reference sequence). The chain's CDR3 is CASSSDINNEQFF. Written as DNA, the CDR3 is TGTGCCAGCAGCTCCGACATTAACAATGAGCAGTTCTTC.